One and the same sample provided the 8 T cell receptor beta chains below, sequenced in a study of Tregs in tolerant kidney transplant recipients. No antigens are known for them. The protocol was immunoSEQ multiplex PCR, while the TCRdb copy is restricted to in-frame clones and leaves out a portion. The repertoire includes about 4,900 clones, roughly 43% of them detected once, and about 6% sits in the top ten. The sequencing sample was made of CD8+ T cells from blood cultured with allogeneic cells. Source of these receptors: a human donor in good health.

The V gene is TRBV4-1, the J gene TRBJ1-5; weak D call: TRBD1 (6 bases). The CDR3 runs 14 residues. Trimming took off 3 bases at V and 3 bases at J, with 9 bases between the two ends. The germline V gene has CDR1 MGHRA and CDR2 YSYEKL. CDR3 in amino acids: CASSQGGLNQPQHF. CDR3 coding DNA: TGCGCCAGCAGCCAGGGGGGGCTCAATCAGCCCCAGCATTTT.

This chain links TRBV7-9 with TRBJ2-1, with D tentatively TRBD2 (6 bases). V shed 4 bases and J shed 0 bases, with 16 bases lying between them. The CDR3 length is 17 residues. Germline CDR1 SEHNR, CDR2 FQNEAQ (reference sequence). In DNA form, the CDR3 reads TGTGCCAGCAGCTCACTATTGGGGGGACTCTCCTACAATGAGCAGTTCTTC. It codes for CASSSLLGGLSYNEQFF.

This clone showed up just a few times. CDR3 sequence (DNA): TGTGCCAGCAGTTACTCGCCAGCGGTTTACAATGAGCAGTTCTTC. Translation gives CASSYSPAVYNEQFF. The genes are TRBV6-6 and TRBJ2-1, with D perhaps TRBD2 (5 bases). Looked up from germline, CDR1 is MNHNY and CDR2 is SVGAGI (reference sequence). The CDR3 runs to 15 residues. V was pared by 0 bases and J by 4 bases, with 10 bases between.

J is TRBJ2-7 and V is TRBV19, with TRBD2 matching over 13 bases. Germline CDR1 is LNHDA and CDR2 is SQIVND (reference sequence). V shed 2 bases and J 9 bases; nucleotides not matched to a gene: 10. The CDR3 sequence is 16 residues long. DNA for the CDR3: TGTGCCAGTAGTATACGTGGACTAGCGGGAGCCGTTGGGCAGTACTTC. Protein product: CASSIRGLAGAVGQYF.

The chain employs TRBV21-1 and TRBJ2-5; the table calls TRBD1, which could not be checked here. TRBV21-1 corresponds to a pseudogene. This CDR3 has 16 residues. The CDR3 is CASSKATRQVQETQYF. Here the CDR3 DNA reads TGTGCCAGCAGCAAAGCGACCAGACAGGTCCAAGAGACCCAGTACTTC.

V is TRBV7-6 and J is TRBJ2-1, with 8 bases identical to TRBD2. With 2 bases clipped from V and 15 bases from J, the junction kept 6 bases outside the gene matches. The CDR3 has 12 residues. Germline assignment: CDR1 SGHVS and CDR2 FNYEAQ. The DNA of the CDR3 is TGTGCCAGCAGCTTATCGGTAGCGGGGCTGTTCTTC. Residues: CASSLSVAGLFF.

The sample holds a few counts of this clone. This rearrangement joins TRBV25-1 to TRBJ2-5; a weak D match, TRBD2 (6 bases). CDR3 length equals 14 residues. Trimming removed 1 base from V and 5 bases from J, with 11 bases in between. Germline V gene data show CDR1 as MGHDK and CDR2 as SYGVNS. The CDR3 DNA sequence: TGTGCCAGCAGTGAATTGAGGAGGGTCGAGACCCAGTACTTC. It yields the protein CASSELRRVETQYF.

V is TRBV6-1 and J is TRBJ1-4; the D gene is possibly TRBD1 (6 bases). Trimming pared 7 bases from V and 8 bases from J, leaving 14 bases between. CDR1 is MNHNS and CDR2 is SASEGT in the germline V gene. This CDR3 has 13 residues. The CDR3 region has the DNA TGTGCCAGCACCCAGGGGTTAAAGGAAAAACTGTTTTTT. Protein product: CASTQGLKEKLFF.